The present T cell receptor beta chain was sequenced within a study of control samples from healthy donors and cancer patients. The CDR3 is made up of 17 amino acids. Germline CDR1 is SGHRS and CDR2 is YFSETQ. V gave up 3 bases and J gave up 4 bases, with 19 bases separating them. Some clones are missing from TCRdb's copy, which holds only in-frame ones; the method was immunoSEQ multiplex PCR. This sample has 150,000 to 200,000 clones, with approximately 94% found just once. The chain recombines TRBV5-1 with TRBJ2-2; perhaps TRBD2 as D (5 bases). Input material: blood. The clonotype originates from a woman aged 18-29 years in good health. The CDR3 is CASSSPPWGASTGELFF. The CDR3 bases are TGCGCCAGCAGCTCTCCGCCCTGGGGAGCGTCCACCGGGGAGCTGTTTTTT.